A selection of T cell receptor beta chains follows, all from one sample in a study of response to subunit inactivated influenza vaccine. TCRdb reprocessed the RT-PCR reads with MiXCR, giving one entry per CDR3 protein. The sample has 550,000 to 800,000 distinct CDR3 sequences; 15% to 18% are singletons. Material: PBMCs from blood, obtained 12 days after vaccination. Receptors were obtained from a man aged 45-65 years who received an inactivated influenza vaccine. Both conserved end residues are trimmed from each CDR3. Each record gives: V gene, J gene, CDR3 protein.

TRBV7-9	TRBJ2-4	ASSLDAGVHIQY
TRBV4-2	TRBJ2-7	ASSQDELTYEQY
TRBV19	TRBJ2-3	ASRKSGNRLTDTQY
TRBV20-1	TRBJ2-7	SARRRDEQY
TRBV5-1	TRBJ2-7	ASRLGQSYEQY
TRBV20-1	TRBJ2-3	SASSGQGLADTQY
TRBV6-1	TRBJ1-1	ASSGREAF
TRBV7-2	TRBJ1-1	ASRPGPGDTEAF
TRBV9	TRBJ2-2	ASSVPLGQGPYTGELF
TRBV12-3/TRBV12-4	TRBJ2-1	ASSSRDRANNEQF
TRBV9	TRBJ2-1	ASSGSGSYNEQF
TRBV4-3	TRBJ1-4	ASSQETTQTNEKLF
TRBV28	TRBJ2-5	ASSSRDRGRETQY
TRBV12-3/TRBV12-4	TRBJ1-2	ASSVMVRGAGYGYT
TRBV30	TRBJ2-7	AWKAGVYEQY
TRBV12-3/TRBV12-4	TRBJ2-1	ASSLIAGASYNEQF
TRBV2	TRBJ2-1	ASYKDDGNEQF
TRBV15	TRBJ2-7	ATSRERTGVGYEQY
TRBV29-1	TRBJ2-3	SLWDRITDTQY
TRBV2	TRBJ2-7	ASSFPGYEQY
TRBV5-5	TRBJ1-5	ASSLAGVRNQPQH
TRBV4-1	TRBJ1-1	ASSRGGGDTEAF
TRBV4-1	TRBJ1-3	ASSQAGSGNTIY
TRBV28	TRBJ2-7	ASSFGSYYEQY
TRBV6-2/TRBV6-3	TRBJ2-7	ASSYGGGQGIHEQY
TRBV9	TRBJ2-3	ASSVTGSTDTQY
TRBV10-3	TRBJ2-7	AISGIEVDSYEQY
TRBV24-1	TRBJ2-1	ATSADNEQF
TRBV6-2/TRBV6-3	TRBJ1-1	ASSKFTGGVPEAF
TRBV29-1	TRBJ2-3	SGGGFTDTQY
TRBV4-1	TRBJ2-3	ASSQDGPASPTDTQY
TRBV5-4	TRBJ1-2	ASSAVGTLGYT
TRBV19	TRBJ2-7	ASSLRQGATYEQY
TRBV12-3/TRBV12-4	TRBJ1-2	ASSQTTYGYT
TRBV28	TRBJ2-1	ASSTGQGAFLYNEQF
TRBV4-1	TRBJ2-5	ASSQARDRETQY
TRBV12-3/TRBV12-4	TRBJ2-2	ASSLSRTLTGELF
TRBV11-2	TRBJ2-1	ASSLDRVEQF
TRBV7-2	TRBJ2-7	ASSLSGATSHEQY
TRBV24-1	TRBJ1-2	ATSDYGFSGYT